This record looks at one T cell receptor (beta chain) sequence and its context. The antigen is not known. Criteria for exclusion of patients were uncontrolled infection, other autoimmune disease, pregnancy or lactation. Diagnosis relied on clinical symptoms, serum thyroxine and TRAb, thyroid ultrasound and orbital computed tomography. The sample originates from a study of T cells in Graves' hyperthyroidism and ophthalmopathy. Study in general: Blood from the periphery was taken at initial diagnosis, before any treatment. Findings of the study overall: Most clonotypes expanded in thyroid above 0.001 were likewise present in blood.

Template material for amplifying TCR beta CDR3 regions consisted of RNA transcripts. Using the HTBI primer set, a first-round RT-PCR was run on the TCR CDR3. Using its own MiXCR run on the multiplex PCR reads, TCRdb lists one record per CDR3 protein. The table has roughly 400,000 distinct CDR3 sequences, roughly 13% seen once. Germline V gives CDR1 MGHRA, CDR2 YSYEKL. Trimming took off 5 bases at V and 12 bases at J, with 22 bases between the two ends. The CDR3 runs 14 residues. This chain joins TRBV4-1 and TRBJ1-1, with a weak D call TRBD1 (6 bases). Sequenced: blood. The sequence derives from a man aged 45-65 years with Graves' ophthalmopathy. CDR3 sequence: CASSTGGTRGITFF. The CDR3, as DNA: TGCGCCAGCAGCACCGGGGGCACCCGGGGAATAACTTTCTTT.